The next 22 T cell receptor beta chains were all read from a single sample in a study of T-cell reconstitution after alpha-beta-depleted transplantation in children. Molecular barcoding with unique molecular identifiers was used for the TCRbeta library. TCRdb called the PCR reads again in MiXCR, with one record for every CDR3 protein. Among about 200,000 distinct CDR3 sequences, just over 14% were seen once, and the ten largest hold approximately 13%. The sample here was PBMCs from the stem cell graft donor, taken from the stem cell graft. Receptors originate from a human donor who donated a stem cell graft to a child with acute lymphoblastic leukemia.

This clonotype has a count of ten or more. CDR3 sequence reads: CASSFWGQAGNEQFF. The CDR3 coding sequence is TGTGCCAGCAGTTTTTGGGGGCAGGCCGGCAATGAGCAGTTCTTC. The rearrangement links TRBV12-3 or TRBV12-4 to TRBJ2-1; the D gene is possibly TRBD1 (6 bases). CDR3 length: 15 amino acids. V was clipped by 3 bases and J by 6 bases, with 15 bases between them.

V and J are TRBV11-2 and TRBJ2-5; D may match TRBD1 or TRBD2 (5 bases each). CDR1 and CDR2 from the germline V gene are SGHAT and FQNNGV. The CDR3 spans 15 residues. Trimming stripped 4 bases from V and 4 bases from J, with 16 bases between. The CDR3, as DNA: TGTGCCAGCAGCTCCCTCGGTGGGGGTGGAGAGACCCAGTACTTC. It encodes CASSSLGGGGETQYF.

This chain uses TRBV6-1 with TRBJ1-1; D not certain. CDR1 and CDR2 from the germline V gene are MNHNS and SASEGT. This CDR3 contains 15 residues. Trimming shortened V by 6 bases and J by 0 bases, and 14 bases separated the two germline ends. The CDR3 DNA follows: TGTGCCAGCAGGGGCTTGAGGAGCATGAACACTGAAGCTTTCTTT. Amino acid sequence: CASRGLRSMNTEAFF.

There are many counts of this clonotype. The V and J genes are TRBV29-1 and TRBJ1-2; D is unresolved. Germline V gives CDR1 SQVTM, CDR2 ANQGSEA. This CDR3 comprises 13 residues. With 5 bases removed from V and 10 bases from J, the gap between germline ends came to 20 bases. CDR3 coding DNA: TGCAGCGTTTTTGACACTTTCGGGAAGTACTACACCTTC. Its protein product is CSVFDTFGKYYTF.

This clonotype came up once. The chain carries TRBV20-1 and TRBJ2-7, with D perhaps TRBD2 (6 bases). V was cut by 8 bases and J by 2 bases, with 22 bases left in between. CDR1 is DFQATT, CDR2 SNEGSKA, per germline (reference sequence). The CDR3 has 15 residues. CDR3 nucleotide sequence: TGCAGTTCCGCCCAGGGAGCGGGTACACCCTACGAGCAGTACTTC. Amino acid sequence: CSSAQGAGTPYEQYF.

CDR3 DNA sequence: TGCAGCGTTGAGAACTCCCGCTCCTACAATGAGCAGTTCTTC. It encodes CSVENSRSYNEQFF. The chain links TRBV29-1 to TRBJ2-1, with no clear D. The V end was cut by 3 bases, the J end by 0 bases, with 9 bases between. CDR3 length equals 14 residues. Germline loops: CDR1 SQVTM, CDR2 ANQGSEA.

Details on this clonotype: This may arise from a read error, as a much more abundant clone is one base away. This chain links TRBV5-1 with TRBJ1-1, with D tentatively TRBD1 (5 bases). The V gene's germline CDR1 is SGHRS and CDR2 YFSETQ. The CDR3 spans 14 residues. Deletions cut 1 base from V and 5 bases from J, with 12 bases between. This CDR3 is CASSLTVKGTEAFF. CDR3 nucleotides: TGCGCCAGCAGCTTGACCGTTAAGGGGACTGAAGCTTTCTTT.

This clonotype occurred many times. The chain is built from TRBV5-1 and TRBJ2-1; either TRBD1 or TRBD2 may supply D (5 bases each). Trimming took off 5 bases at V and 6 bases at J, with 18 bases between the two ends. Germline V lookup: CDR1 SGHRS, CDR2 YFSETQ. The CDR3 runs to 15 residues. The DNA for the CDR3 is TGCGCCAGCAGGGACCGGGACCGAACCTCCAATGAGCAGTTCTTC. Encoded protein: CASRDRDRTSNEQFF.

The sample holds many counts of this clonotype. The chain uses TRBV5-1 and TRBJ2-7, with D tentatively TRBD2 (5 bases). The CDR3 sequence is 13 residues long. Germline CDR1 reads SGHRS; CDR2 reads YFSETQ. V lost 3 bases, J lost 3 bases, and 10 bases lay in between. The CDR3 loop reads CASSWSTSYEQYF. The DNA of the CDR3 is TGCGCCAGCAGCTGGTCAACTAGCTACGAGCAGTACTTC.

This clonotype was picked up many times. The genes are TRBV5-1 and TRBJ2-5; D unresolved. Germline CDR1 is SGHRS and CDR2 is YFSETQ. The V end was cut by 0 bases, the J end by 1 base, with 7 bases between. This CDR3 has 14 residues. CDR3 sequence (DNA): TGCGCCAGCAGCTTGGAGGCAGGCCAAGAGACCCAGTACTTC. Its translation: CASSLEAGQETQYF.

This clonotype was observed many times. CDR3 protein: CSARAGTWGRDTQYF. As DNA, the CDR3 is TGCAGTGCTAGAGCCGGGACTTGGGGGCGGGATACGCAGTATTTT. The V gene is TRBV20-1, the J gene TRBJ2-3, with D possibly being TRBD1 or TRBD2 (6 bases each). Deletions cut 1 base from V and 6 bases from J, with 17 bases between. The CDR3 is 15 amino acids. The germline V gene encodes CDR1 DFQATT and CDR2 SNEGSKA (reference sequence).

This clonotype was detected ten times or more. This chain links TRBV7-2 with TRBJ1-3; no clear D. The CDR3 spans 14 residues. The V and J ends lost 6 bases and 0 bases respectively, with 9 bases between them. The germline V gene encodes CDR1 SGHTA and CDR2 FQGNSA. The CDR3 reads CASSQEISGNTIYF. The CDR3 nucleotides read TGTGCCAGCAGTCAAGAGATCTCTGGAAACACCATATATTTT.

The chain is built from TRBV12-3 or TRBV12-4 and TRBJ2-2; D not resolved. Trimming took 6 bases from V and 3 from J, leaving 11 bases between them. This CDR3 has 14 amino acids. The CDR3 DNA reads TGTGCCAGCAGGGGCCGAGTCGACACCGGGGAGCTGTTTTTT. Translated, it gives CASRGRVDTGELFF.

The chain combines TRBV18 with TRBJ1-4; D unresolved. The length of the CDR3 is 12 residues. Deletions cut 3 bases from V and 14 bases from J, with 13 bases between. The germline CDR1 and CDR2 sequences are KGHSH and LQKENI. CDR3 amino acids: CASSPTGQSLFF. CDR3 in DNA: TGTGCCAGCTCACCGACCGGGCAGTCGCTGTTTTTT.

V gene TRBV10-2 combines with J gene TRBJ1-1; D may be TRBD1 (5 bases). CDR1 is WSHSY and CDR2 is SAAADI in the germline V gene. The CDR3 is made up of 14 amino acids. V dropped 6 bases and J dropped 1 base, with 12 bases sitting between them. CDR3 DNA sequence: TGCGCCAGCAGGCTGTTAACAGGGAACACTGAAGCTTTCTTT. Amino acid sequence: CASRLLTGNTEAFF.

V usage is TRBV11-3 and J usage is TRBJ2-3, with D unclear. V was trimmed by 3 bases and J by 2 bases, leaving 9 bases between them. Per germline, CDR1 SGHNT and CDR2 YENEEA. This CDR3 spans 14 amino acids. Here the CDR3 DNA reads TGTGCCAGCAGCTTTGGGTCATTCACAGATACGCAGTATTTT. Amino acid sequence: CASSFGSFTDTQYF.

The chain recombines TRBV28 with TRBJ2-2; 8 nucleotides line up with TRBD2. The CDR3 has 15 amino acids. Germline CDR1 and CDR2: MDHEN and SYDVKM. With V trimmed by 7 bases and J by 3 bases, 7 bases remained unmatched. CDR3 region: CASTKREGYTGELFF. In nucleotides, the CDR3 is TGTGCCAGCACCAAACGGGAGGGCTACACCGGGGAGCTGTTTTTT. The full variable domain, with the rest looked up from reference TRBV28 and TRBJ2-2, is DVKVTQSSRYLVKRTGEKVFLECVQDMDHENMFWYRQDPGLGLRLIYFSYDVKMKEKGDIPEGYSVSREKKERFSLILESASTNQTSMYLCASTKREGYTGELFFGEGSRLTVL.

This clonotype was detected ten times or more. The CDR3 region is CASSSDRAAETQYF. The DNA of the CDR3 is TGTGCCAGCAGCTCGGACAGGGCTGCAGAGACCCAGTACTTC. This sequence joins TRBV12-3 or TRBV12-4 and TRBJ2-5; TRBD1 matches at 8 bases. The CDR3 is made up of 14 amino acids. Trimming cost V 6 bases and J 4 bases; bases outside gene matches: 7.

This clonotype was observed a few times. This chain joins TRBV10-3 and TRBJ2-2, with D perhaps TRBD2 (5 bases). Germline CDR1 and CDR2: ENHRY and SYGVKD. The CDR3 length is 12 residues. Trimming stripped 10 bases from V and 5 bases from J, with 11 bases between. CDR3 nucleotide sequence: TGTGCCAGTCAAAGCGGTACCGGGGAGCTGTTTTTT. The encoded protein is CASQSGTGELFF.

In nucleotides, the CDR3 is TGTGCCAGTACCGTAATCGGGGGGGGCAAAAACATTCAGTACTTC. It is translated as CASTVIGGGKNIQYF. The chain joins TRBV19 to TRBJ2-4; 8 nucleotides align to TRBD2. The ends lost 7 bases at V and 3 bases at J; junction bases unmatched: 8. This CDR3 has 15 residues. Germline values: CDR1 LNHDA, CDR2 SQIVND (reference sequence). The complete variable domain, with remaining parts taken from reference TRBV19 and TRBJ2-4, reads DGGITQSPKYLFRKEGQNVTLSCEQNLNHDAMYWYRQDPGQGLRLIYYSQIVNDFQKGDIAEGYSVSREKKESFPLTVTSAQKNPTAFYLCASTVIGGGKNIQYFGAGTRLSVL.

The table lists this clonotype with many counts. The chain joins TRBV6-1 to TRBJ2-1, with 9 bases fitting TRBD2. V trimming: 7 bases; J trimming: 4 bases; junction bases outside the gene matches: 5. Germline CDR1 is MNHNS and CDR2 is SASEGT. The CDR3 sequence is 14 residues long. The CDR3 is CASTITSGYNEQFF. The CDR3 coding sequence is TGTGCCAGCACTATAACTAGCGGGTACAATGAGCAGTTCTTC.

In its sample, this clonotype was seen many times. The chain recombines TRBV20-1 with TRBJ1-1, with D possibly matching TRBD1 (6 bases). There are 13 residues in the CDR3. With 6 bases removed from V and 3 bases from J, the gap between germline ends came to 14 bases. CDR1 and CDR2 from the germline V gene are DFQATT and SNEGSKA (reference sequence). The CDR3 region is CSAPPDSYTEAFF. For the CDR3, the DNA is TGCAGTGCCCCTCCGGACAGCTACACTGAAGCTTTCTTT.